The 4 T cell receptor beta chains given below trace back to one sample, sequenced in a study of cytomegalovirus exposure and HLA in healthy donors. This table comes from immunoSEQ multiplex PCR, and its TCRdb copy is limited to in-frame clones, with some not included. This sample has under 200,000 clones, with around nine tenths found just once. The material sequenced was PBMCs. All receptors derive from a woman aged 18-35 years in good health and CMV-seropositive.

This rearrangement joins TRBV15 to TRBJ1-5, with D possibly matching TRBD1 (6 bases). CDR1 LNHNV and CDR2 YYDKDF come from the germline V gene (reference sequence). CDR3 size: 14 residues. With 7 bases removed from V and 5 bases from J, the gap between germline ends came to 15 bases. The CDR3 here is CATTTGFQDQPQHF. In nucleotides, the CDR3 is TGTGCCACCACCACAGGGTTCCAAGATCAGCCCCAGCATTTT.

The chain employs TRBV4-2 and TRBJ2-2; the match to TRBD1 covers 8 bases. CDR3 size: 15 residues. V gave up 4 bases and J gave up 7 bases; unmatched junction bases: 8. CDR1 and CDR2 (germline): LGHNA, YNFKEQ. The DNA for the CDR3 is TGTGCCAGCAGCCCCTGGGCAGGGGGCAGCGGGGAGCTGTTTTTT. This codes for CASSPWAGGSGELFF.

The rearrangement uses TRBV5-4 and TRBJ2-7; 15 bases match TRBD2. Germline CDR1 SGHNT, CDR2 YYREEE (reference sequence). V lost 3 bases to trimming and J lost 12 bases; unmatched junction nucleotides: 7. The CDR3 contains 14 residues. The CDR3 reads CASSSGTSGRKGYF. For the CDR3, the DNA is TGTGCCAGCAGCTCCGGGACTAGCGGGAGGAAGGGGTACTTC. Based on the CDR3 plus reference TRBV5-4 and TRBJ2-7, the full variable domain is ETGVTQSPTHLIKTRGQQVTLRCSSQSGHNTVSWYQQALGQGPQFIFQYYREEENGRGNFPPRFSGLQFPNYSSELNVNALELDDSALYLCASSSGTSGRKGYFGPGTRLTVT.

The gene calls are TRBV7-2 and TRBJ2-2; 11 bases align to TRBD1. J lost 6 bases, V lost 5 bases, and 8 bases had no gene match. CDR3 size: 16 residues. Germline V lookup: CDR1 SGHTA, CDR2 FQGNSA. CDR3 sequence (DNA): TGTGCCAGCAGCAAAGGGGACAGGGGGAGGGCCGGGGAGCTGTTTTTT. It specifies CASSKGDRGRAGELFF. The full variable domain, rest sourced from reference TRBV7-2 and TRBJ2-2, is GAGVSQSPSNKVTEKGKDVELRCDPISGHTALYWYRQSLGQGLEFLIYFQGNSAPDKSGLPSDRFSAERTGGSVSTLTIQRTQQEDSAVYLCASSKGDRGRAGELFFGEGSRLTVL.